Each of the 2 T cell receptor beta chains below was sequenced from the same sample in a study of T cell changes during pregnancy in multiple sclerosis. Some clones are missing from TCRdb's copy, which holds only in-frame ones; the method was immunoSEQ multiplex PCR. The sample has some 54,000 clones, 85% to 95% seen once; the top ten hold under 2%. Material: peripheral blood, obtained after pregnancy. Receptors were obtained from a female donor with multiple sclerosis, enrolled in a pregnancy study.

The rearrangement uses TRBV7-9 and TRBJ2-3; TRBD1 aligns across 11 bases. In germline, CDR1 is SEHNR, CDR2 FQNEAQ (reference sequence). The CDR3 has 16 amino acids. V dropped 5 bases and J dropped 3; count of bases not matched to a gene: 7. CDR3 DNA sequence: TGTGCCAGCAGCGCGTTGAGGGACAGGGGGACAGATACGCAGTATTTT. It specifies CASSALRDRGTDTQYF. Full variable domain (missing parts from reference TRBV7-9 and TRBJ2-3): DTGVSQNPRHKITKRGQNVTFRCDPISEHNRLYWYRQTLGQGPEFLTYFQNEAQLEKSRLLSDRFSAERPKGSFSTLEIQRTEQGDSAMYLCASSALRDRGTDTQYFGPGTRLTVL.

The J gene is TRBJ2-5, the V gene TRBV5-4; no clear D gene. The CDR3 extends over 15 amino acids. V gave up 3 bases and J gave up 0 bases, with 12 bases separating them. The V gene's germline CDR1 is SGHNT and CDR2 YYREEE (reference sequence). In DNA, the CDR3 is TGTGCCAGCAGCTCTCCATTAACAGACCAAGAGACCCAGTACTTC. Amino acids: CASSSPLTDQETQYF.